A single T cell receptor beta chain is shown here with its context. This sample was taken from a study of blood T cell repertoires in COVID-19. Using immunoSEQ multiplex PCR, the repertoire was profiled, and TCRdb retains in-frame clones only, with some absent. This sample carries hundreds of thousands of clones, 75% to 90% of them seen once, and the ten largest clones take roughly 1%. This clonotype was sampled from a man aged 18 to 29 who had recovered from COVID-19. The specimen was PBMCs or T cells enriched from blood (not recorded which).

CDR3 loop: CASSFVHLNTEAFF. In DNA form, the CDR3 reads TGTGCCAGCAGCTTCGTGCACCTAAACACTGAAGCTTTCTTT. This chain links TRBV7-2 with TRBJ1-1; D gene unclear. Trimming left V 3 bases short and J 2 bases short, with 10 bases between. Germline CDR1 reads SGHTA; CDR2 reads FQGNSA. This CDR3 is 14 amino acids long.